This T cell receptor beta chain was documented in a study of blood T cell repertoires in COVID-19 (dated by TCRdb to 2019 to 2021). Turning to the overall study: Samples covering the acute and convalescent phases of COVID-19 were provided by collaborators in the United States, Italy and Spain. The prospective study material was composed of cDNA or gDNA derived from T cells, B-cell-depleted T cells, or PBMCs. The samples were drawn from two sources: the first 160 participants of the ongoing ImmuneRACE study, and fewer than 1,500 subjects contributed by 6 global collaborators. The dataset comprised deeply sampled blood TCRbeta repertoires from subjects exposed to, actively infected with, or recovered from COVID-19. A de-identified subject ID, COVID-19 status, age in years and sex were almost always included in the sample metadata. Where HLA class I and class II types were available, the types were taken from metadata supplied by the sample provider, not from assay-based typing. A freely available public database, intended as a resource for researchers studying the immune response to SARS-CoV-2, is where the repertoires were released.

The research as a whole found: How much clinical and demographic metadata was included differed by source and by participant, and the metadata was provided uncurated.

The CDR3 runs 15 amino acids, cysteine and phenylalanine included. Here the CDR3 DNA is all that survives: 45 bases in frame from base 1. For this chain, trimming is 5 bases at the V end and 2 bases at the J end, and the number of junction bases without a gene match is 8. CDR1 and CDR2 (MDHEN, SYDVKM) derive from the germline V gene. The collaborating institutions used their own protocols to collect whole blood in K2EDTA tubes. For TCRbeta analysis, collaborators shipped samples as frozen whole blood, isolated PBMCs, or DNA extracted from either of those sample types. Points on this clone: The target of this receptor is not known. Base qualities were left out, and no much larger clone turns up one base away.

The immunoSEQ Assay, a bias-controlled multiplex PCR, was used to amplify TCRbeta CDR3 regions from genomic DNA. In the paper's pipeline: Within the assay, amplification of reference gene primers was used to estimate how many nucleated cells each sample contained. Sequence reads were collapsed and filtered to measure the absolute abundance of every unique TCRbeta CDR3 rearrangement. Productive Simpson clonality was computed per sample as the square root of Simpson's diversity index over productive rearrangements. As stored in TCRdb, this immuneACCESS dataset retains in-frame rearrangements with V and J assigned. A fraction of the clones does not appear; measured against another copy, unresolved V genes explain less than half of the discrepancy, and the remainder lacks a known reason. V, J and clone size are those of that table, while D and trimming were read from the DNA. In all, the sample holds 110,000 to 150,000 clones, and approximately 80% of those were seen once. Roughly 8.2% of the sample comes from the top ten.

The V gene is TRBV28 and the J gene is TRBJ2-7, with 8 bases in between that match TRBD1. The clonotype was recovered from a human donor in a cohort sampled during active COVID-19. Sequencing input: peripheral blood. Read as DNA, the sequence is TGTGCCAGCAGTCCCGCTAGACAGGGGACCTACGAGCAGTACTTC. Its translation reads: CASSPARQGTYEQYF.